The TCR beta chain under discussion was sequenced for a study of blood T cell repertoires in COVID-19. Study-level information: Some COVID-19 samples were acute and others convalescent; all came from the United States, Italy and Spain. PBMCs, B-cell-depleted T cells, or T cells were the source of the cDNA or gDNA that made up the material.

In the original processing: Reference gene primer amplification gave nucleated cell count estimates. The data were produced by immunoSEQ multiplex PCR, yet TCRdb's version contains in-frame clones alone and is incomplete. Clonal size and the V and J genes are those of that table, whereas D and trimming came from the DNA. There are about 310,000 clones in the sample; over 75% occur only once, and 1% lies in the top ten. V was trimmed by 3 bases and J by 3 bases, leaving 15 bases between them. The CDR3 totals 15 residues. Germline loops: CDR1 KGHSH, CDR2 LQKENI. This TCR was sampled from a man aged 50 to 59 with active or convalescent COVID-19. The specimen was peripheral blood. The V and J genes are TRBV18 and TRBJ2-7; possibly TRBD2 for D (6 bases). The CDR3 bases are TGTGCCAGCTCACCGAGCGGGTTAACGCACTACGAGCAGTACTTC. Translated: CASSPSGLTHYEQYF.